This is a list of T cell receptor beta chains from one sample in a study of control samples from healthy donors and cancer patients. Sequenced by immunoSEQ multiplex PCR; TCRdb stores in-frame clones only, minus some. The table has 400,000 to 450,000 clones, roughly 90% seen once. Material for sequencing was PBMCs. The receptors here all came from a man aged 40-49 years with head and neck cancer. CDR3s include the opening cysteine and the closing phenylalanine or tryptophan. Each record gives: V gene, D gene, J gene, clone size, CDR3 protein, CDR3 DNA. A D gene is named only where the DNA matches it firmly. For some rows the clone size is stated as once, few or many, or as a class when expanded; others skip it.

V: TRBV9
D: TRBD2
J: TRBJ2-2
size: -
CDR3: CASSSGGERELFF
DNA: TGTGCCAGCAGCTCGGGAGGCGAGCGGGAGCTGTTTTTT

V: TRBV9
D: -
J: TRBJ2-3
size: -
CDR3: CASSGGGFVSTDTQYF
DNA: TGTGCCAGCAGCGGCGGCGGCTTCGTCAGCACAGATACGCAGTATTTT

V: TRBV15
D: TRBD1
J: TRBJ1-2
size: -
CDR3: CATSRAGQGVIYGYTF
DNA: TGTGCCACCAGCAGAGCCGGACAGGGGGTAATCTATGGCTACACCTTC

V: TRBV15
D: TRBD2
J: TRBJ2-7
size: -
CDR3: CATSRAEPGLAVYEQYF
DNA: TGTGCCACCAGCAGAGCAGAACCGGGACTAGCGGTATACGAGCAGTACTTC

V: TRBV10-1
D: -
J: TRBJ1-1
size: once
CDR3: CASSKPSGEAFF
DNA: TGCGCCAGCAGTAAACCCTCAGGTGAAGCTTTCTTT

V: TRBV2
D: TRBD1
J: TRBJ2-3
size: -
CDR3: CASSGDRGSTDTQYF
DNA: TGTGCCAGCAGTGGAGACAGGGGAAGCACAGATACGCAGTATTTT

V: TRBV30
D: -
J: TRBJ2-7
size: -
CDR3: CAWSVDLRSSYEQYF
DNA: TGTGCCTGGAGTGTAGACCTGAGGAGCTCCTACGAGCAGTACTTC

V: TRBV3-1/TRBV3-2
D: -
J: TRBJ2-7
size: -
CDR3: CASSSPAETGAYEQYF
DNA: TGTGCCAGCAGCTCACCCGCGGAGACGGGAGCCTACGAGCAGTACTTC

V: TRBV18
D: -
J: TRBJ2-7
size: -
CDR3: CASSPPSLSSYEQYF
DNA: TGTGCCAGCTCACCACCTTCCTTAAGCTCCTACGAGCAGTACTTC

V: TRBV19
D: TRBD2
J: TRBJ2-3
size: -
CDR3: CASKLAGQSTDTQYF
DNA: TGTGCCAGTAAGCTAGCGGGGCAGAGCACAGATACGCAGTATTTT

V: TRBV7-3
D: TRBD2
J: TRBJ2-2
size: once
CDR3: CASSVSGGNTGELFF
DNA: TGTGCCAGCAGCGTTAGCGGGGGTAACACCGGGGAGCTGTTTTTT

V: TRBV4-1
D: TRBD2
J: TRBJ2-5
size: -
CDR3: CASSPTGLAGGGTQYF
DNA: TGCGCCAGCAGCCCAACGGGACTAGCCGGCGGTGGAACCCAGTACTTC

V: TRBV6-6
D: TRBD1
J: TRBJ1-2
size: -
CDR3: CASSYIRGGYGYTF
DNA: TGTGCCAGCAGTTATATCAGGGGGGGTTATGGCTACACCTTC

V: TRBV28
D: -
J: TRBJ2-3
size: -
CDR3: CASLIIPPRSTDTQYF
DNA: TGTGCCAGCTTGATTATTCCCCCGAGGAGCACAGATACGCAGTATTTT

V: TRBV7-9
D: TRBD2
J: TRBJ2-3
size: -
CDR3: CASSSWTSGTDTQYF
DNA: TGTGCCAGCAGCTCCTGGACTAGCGGCACAGATACGCAGTATTTT

V: TRBV4-2
D: -
J: TRBJ1-1
size: -
CDR3: CASSQVSRDFTEAFF
DNA: TGTGCCAGCAGCCAAGTCTCCCGGGATTTTACTGAAGCTTTCTTT

V: TRBV30
D: -
J: TRBJ1-1
size: -
CDR3: CAWSRQPDTEAFF
DNA: TGTGCCTGGAGCCGACAGCCGGACACTGAAGCTTTCTTT

V: TRBV7-7
D: TRBD2
J: TRBJ2-1
size: once
CDR3: CASSLSGGFGDEQFF
DNA: TGTGCTAGCAGCTTAAGCGGGGGGTTTGGTGATGAGCAGTTCTTC

V: TRBV6-5
D: TRBD2
J: TRBJ2-7
size: -
CDR3: CASRTQRDPPYEQYF
DNA: TGTGCCAGCAGAACACAGCGGGATCCCCCTTACGAGCAGTACTTC

V: TRBV6-6
D: TRBD1
J: TRBJ2-1
size: -
CDR3: CASSRRAYQGASSYNEQFF
DNA: TGTGCCAGCAGTCGACGCGCCTATCAGGGGGCTAGCTCCTACAATGAGCAGTTCTTC

V: TRBV18
D: -
J: TRBJ1-2
size: -
CDR3: CASSPGQLKANYGYTF
DNA: TGTGCCAGCTCACCCGGACAGCTCAAAGCTAACTATGGCTACACCTTC

V: TRBV12-5
D: TRBD1
J: TRBJ2-5
size: once
CDR3: CASGLTGGETQYF
DNA: TGTGCTAGTGGTTTGACAGGGGGAGAGACCCAGTACTTC

V: TRBV27
D: -
J: TRBJ2-6
size: -
CDR3: CASSVALVNSGANVLTF
DNA: TGTGCCAGCAGCGTGGCCTTGGTGAACTCTGGGGCCAACGTCCTGACTTTC

V: TRBV7-2
D: TRBD1
J: TRBJ2-1
size: -
CDR3: CASSQGTGLDEQFF
DNA: TGTGCCAGCAGCCAGGGGACAGGTTTGGACGAGCAGTTCTTC

V: TRBV25-1
D: -
J: TRBJ2-2
size: -
CDR3: CASREGSNTGELFF
DNA: TGTGCCAGCAGGGAAGGGTCGAACACCGGGGAGCTGTTTTTT

V: TRBV7-9
D: TRBD1
J: TRBJ1-1
size: once
CDR3: CASSFQQGAAEAFF
DNA: TGTGCCAGCAGCTTCCAACAGGGGGCTGCTGAAGCTTTCTTT

V: TRBV4-1
D: TRBD1
J: TRBJ2-7
size: -
CDR3: CASSQGTGAVREQYF
DNA: TGCGCCAGCAGCCAAGGGACAGGGGCCGTTAGGGAGCAGTACTTC

V: TRBV3-1/TRBV3-2
D: -
J: TRBJ2-7
size: -
CDR3: CASSIFGEQYF
DNA: TGTGCCAGCAGCATCTTTGGGGAGCAGTACTTC